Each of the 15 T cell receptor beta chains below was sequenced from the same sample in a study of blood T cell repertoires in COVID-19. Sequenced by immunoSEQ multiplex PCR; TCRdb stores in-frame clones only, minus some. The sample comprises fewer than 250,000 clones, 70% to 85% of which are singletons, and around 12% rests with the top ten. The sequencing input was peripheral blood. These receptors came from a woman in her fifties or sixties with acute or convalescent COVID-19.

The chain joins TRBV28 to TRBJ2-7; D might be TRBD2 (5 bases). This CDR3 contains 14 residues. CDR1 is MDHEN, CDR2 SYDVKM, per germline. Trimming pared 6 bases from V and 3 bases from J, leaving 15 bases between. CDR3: CASREDATYYEQYF. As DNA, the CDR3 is TGTGCCAGCAGGGAGGACGCGACCTACTACGAGCAGTACTTC.

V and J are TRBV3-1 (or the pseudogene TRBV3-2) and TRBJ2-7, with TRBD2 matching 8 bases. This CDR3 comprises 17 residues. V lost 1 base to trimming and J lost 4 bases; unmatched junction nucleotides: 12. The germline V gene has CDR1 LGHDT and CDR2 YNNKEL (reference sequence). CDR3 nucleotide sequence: TGTGCCAGCAGCCAAGCCCCGGGGGGGGGTGGGAGATACGAGCAGTACTTC. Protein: CASSQAPGGGGRYEQYF.

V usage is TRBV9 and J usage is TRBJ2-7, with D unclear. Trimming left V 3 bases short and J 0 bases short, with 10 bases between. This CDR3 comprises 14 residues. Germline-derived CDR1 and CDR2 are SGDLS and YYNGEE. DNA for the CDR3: TGTGCCAGCAGCGCTATTGCCACCTCCTACGAGCAGTACTTC. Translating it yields CASSAIATSYEQYF. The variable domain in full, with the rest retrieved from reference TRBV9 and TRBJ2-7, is DSGVTQTPKHLITATGQRVTLRCSPRSGDLSVYWYQQSLDQGLQFLIQYYNGEERAKGNILERFSAQQFPDLHSELNLSSLELGDSALYFCASSAIATSYEQYFGPGTRLTVT.

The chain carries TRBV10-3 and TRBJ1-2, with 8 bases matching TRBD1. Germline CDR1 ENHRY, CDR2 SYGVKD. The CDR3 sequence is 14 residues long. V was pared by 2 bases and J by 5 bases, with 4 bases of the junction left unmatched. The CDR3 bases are TGTGCCATCAGTGAGCGGACAGGGCAATATGGCTACACCTTC. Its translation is CAISERTGQYGYTF.

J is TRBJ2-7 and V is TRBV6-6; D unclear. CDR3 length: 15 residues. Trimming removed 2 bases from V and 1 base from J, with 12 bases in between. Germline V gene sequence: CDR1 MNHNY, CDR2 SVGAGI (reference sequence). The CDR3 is CASSYPSTNSYEQYF. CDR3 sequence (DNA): TGTGCCAGCAGTTACCCGTCGACAAATTCCTACGAGCAGTACTTC.

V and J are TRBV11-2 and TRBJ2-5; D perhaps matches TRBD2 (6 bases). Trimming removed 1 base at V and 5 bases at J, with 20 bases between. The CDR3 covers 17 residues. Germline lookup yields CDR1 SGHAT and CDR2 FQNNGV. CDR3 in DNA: TGTGCCAGCAGCTTAGCCCGGTCCCGGGACTTGAGGGAGACCCAGTACTTC. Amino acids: CASSLARSRDLRETQYF.

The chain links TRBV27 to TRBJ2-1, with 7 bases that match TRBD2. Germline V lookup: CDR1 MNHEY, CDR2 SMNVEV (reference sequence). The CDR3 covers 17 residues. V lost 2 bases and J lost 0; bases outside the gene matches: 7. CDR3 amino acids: CASSLVGGGGSYNEQFF. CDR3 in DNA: TGTGCCAGCAGTTTAGTCGGCGGGGGTGGCTCCTACAATGAGCAGTTCTTC.

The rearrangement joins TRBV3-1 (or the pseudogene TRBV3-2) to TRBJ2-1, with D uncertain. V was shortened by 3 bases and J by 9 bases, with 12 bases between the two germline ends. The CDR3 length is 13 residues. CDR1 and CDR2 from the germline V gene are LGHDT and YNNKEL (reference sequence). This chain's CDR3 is CASSHLTRSEQFF. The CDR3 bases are TGTGCCAGCAGCCACCTAACTCGGAGTGAGCAGTTCTTC.

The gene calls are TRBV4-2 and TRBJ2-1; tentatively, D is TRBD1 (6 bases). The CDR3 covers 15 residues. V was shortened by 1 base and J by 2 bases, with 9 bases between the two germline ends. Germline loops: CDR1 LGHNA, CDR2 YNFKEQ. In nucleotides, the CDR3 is TGTGCCAGCAGCCAAGGAGGACAGACCTACAATGAGCAGTTCTTC. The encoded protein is CASSQGGQTYNEQFF.

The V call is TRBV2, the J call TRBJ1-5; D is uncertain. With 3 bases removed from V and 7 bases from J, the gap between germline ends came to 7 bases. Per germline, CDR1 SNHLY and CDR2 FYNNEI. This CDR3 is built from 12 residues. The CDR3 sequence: CASSDGEQPQHF. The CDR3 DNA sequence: TGTGCCAGCAGTGATGGGGAGCAGCCCCAGCATTTT.

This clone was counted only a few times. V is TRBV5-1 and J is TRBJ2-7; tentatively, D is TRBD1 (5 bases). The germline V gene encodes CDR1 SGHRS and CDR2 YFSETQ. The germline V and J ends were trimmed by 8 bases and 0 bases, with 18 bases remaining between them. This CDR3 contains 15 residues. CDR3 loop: CASKVLLGPSYEQYF. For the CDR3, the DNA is TGCGCCAGTAAAGTGTTGCTGGGGCCCTCCTACGAGCAGTACTTC.

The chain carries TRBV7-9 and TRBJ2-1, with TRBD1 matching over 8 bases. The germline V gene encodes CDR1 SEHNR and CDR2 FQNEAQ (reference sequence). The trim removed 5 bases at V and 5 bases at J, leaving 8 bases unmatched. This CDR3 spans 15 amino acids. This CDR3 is CASSLAGGLDNEQFF. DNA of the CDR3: TGTGCCAGCAGCCTTGCAGGGGGCTTGGACAATGAGCAGTTCTTC.

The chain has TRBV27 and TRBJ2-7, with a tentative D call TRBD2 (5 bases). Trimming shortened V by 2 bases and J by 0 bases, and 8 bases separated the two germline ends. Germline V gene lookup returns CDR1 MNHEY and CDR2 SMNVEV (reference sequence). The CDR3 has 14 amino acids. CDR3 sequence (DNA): TGTGCCAGCAGTTTAGGAGGCAGCTCCTACGAGCAGTACTTC. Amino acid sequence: CASSLGGSSYEQYF.

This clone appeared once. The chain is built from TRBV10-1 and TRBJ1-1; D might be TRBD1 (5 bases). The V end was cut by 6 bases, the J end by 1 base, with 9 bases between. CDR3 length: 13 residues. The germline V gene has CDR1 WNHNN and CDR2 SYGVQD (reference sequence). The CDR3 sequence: CASSEQANTEAFF. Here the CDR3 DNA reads TGCGCCAGCAGCGAACAGGCGAACACTGAAGCTTTCTTT.

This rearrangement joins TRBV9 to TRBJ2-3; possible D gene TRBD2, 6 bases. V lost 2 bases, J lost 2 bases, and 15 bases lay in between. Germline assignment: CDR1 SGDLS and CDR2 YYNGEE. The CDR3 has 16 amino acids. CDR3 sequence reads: CASSVGSAGLTDTQYF. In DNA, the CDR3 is TGTGCCAGCAGCGTCGGGTCGGCGGGGCTCACAGATACGCAGTATTTT.